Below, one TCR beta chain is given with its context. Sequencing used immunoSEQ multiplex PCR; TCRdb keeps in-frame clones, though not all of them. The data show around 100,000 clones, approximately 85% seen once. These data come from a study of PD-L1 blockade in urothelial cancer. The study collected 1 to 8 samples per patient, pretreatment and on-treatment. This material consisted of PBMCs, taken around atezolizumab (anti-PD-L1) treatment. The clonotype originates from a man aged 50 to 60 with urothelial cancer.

This chain's CDR3 is CASSPAGDRDNEQFF. The CDR3 DNA sequence: TGTGCCAGCAGTCCAGCGGGAGATAGGGACAATGAGCAGTTCTTC. The J gene is TRBJ2-1, the V gene TRBV28, with TRBD2 matching over 8 bases. V dropped 5 bases and J dropped 5; count of bases not matched to a gene: 8. CDR1 and CDR2 (germline): MDHEN, SYDVKM. The length of the CDR3 is 15 residues.